This record covers a single T cell receptor (beta chain). These data originate in a study of blood T cell repertoires in COVID-19. Study at large: Sample material is recorded as cDNA or gDNA derived from T cells, B-cell-depleted T cells, or PBMCs.

Clones were sequenced by immunoSEQ multiplex PCR, and TCRdb holds only the in-frame ones, with some missing. The sample consists of a few hundred thousand clones, 75% to 90% of them appearing once. This clonotype originated in a woman aged 18 to 35 with acute or convalescent COVID-19. Sequencing was done on a sample of peripheral blood.

The CDR3 DNA is TGTGCCAGTTGGGCCGGCACCTACGAGCAGTACTTC. Translation gives CASWAGTYEQYF. The V gene is TRBV28, the J gene TRBJ2-7; D gene unclear. V was shortened by 9 bases and J by 2 bases, with 11 bases between the two germline ends. CDR1 is MDHEN, CDR2 SYDVKM, per germline. The CDR3 spans 12 residues.